This T cell receptor beta chain was sequenced during a study of cytomegalovirus exposure and HLA in healthy donors. Germline CDR1 reads SGHTS; CDR2 reads YDEGEE. V lost 4 bases and J lost 5; bases outside the gene matches: 4. This CDR3 is 13 amino acids long. The PCR ran on 60 Vbeta and 13 Jbeta primers. Assay: immunoSEQ multiplex PCR; the TCRdb copy retains only in-frame clones and omits some. The data contain more than 90,000 clones, approximately 80% of them singletons. The clonotype originates from a man in his forties or fifties in good health and CMV-seropositive. The chain joins TRBV5-8 to TRBJ1-1, with TRBD1 matching over 8 bases. Sequenced: PBMCs. The CDR3 DNA reads TGTGCCAGCAGCGGACAGGGTTTGACTGAAGCTTTCTTT. It specifies CASSGQGLTEAFF.